The 9 T cell receptor beta chains below come from one sample, sequenced in a study of STAT5B mutations in CD4+ large granular lymphocyte leukemia. Profiling relied on immunoSEQ multiplex PCR, and the TCRdb table lists in-frame clones only, not all of them. The table includes around 31,000 clones, approximately 70% detected once. Sequencing was carried out using CD4+ T cells from blood buffy coats. These receptors came from a human donor in good health.

Only a few counts were recorded for this clone. The V and J genes are TRBV30 and TRBJ1-6, with 7 bases matching TRBD1. The CDR3 runs to 14 residues. Germline CDR1 GTSNPN, CDR2 SVGIG (reference sequence). With 0 bases clipped from V and 7 bases from J, the junction kept 3 bases outside the gene matches. CDR3 sequence reads: CAWSVQGQNSPLHF. The CDR3 region has the DNA TGTGCCTGGAGTGTACAGGGGCAAAATTCACCCCTCCACTTT.

The chain employs TRBV4-2 and TRBJ2-2, with D possibly matching TRBD1 (5 bases). Trimming cost V 0 bases and J 2 bases, with 10 bases left between them. CDR1 LGHNA and CDR2 YNFKEQ come from the germline V gene. The CDR3 spans 16 residues. CDR3 nucleotide sequence: TGTGCCAGCAGCCAAGAAGTGGGGCGAAACACCGGGGAGCTGTTTTTT. It codes for CASSQEVGRNTGELFF.

The chain has TRBV4-3 and TRBJ2-3, with a tentative D call TRBD1 (6 bases). The CDR3 runs to 15 residues. Trimming shortened V by 0 bases and J by 4 bases, and 11 bases separated the two germline ends. CDR1 and CDR2 from the germline V gene are LGHNA and YSLEER. The CDR3 DNA reads as TGCGCCAGCAGCCAAGACCCACAGGGTCCAGATACGCAGTATTTT. As protein: CASSQDPQGPDTQYF.

CDR3 sequence: CASSRNLTGAPQETQYF. CDR3 nucleotides: TGTGCCAGCAGCAGAAACTTGACAGGCGCTCCCCAAGAGACCCAGTACTTC. The rearrangement links TRBV21-1 to TRBJ2-5; TRBD1 was called by the table and not checked on the DNA. TRBV21-1 is recorded as a pseudogene. The CDR3 has 17 residues.

This chain uses TRBV6-6 with TRBJ1-6, with 7 positions matching TRBD1. Germline CDR1 reads MNHNY; CDR2 reads SVGAGI (reference sequence). Germline trimming cut 7 bases from V and 8 bases from J; bases unmatched to any gene: 5. The CDR3 consists of 13 residues. CDR3 bases: TGTGCCAGCACTGTTGACAGGGATTCACCCCTCCACTTT. This sequence encodes CASTVDRDSPLHF.

This rearrangement joins TRBV7-2 to TRBJ1-5; a weak D match, TRBD1 (5 bases). With 2 bases removed from V and 3 bases from J, the gap between germline ends came to 14 bases. CDR1 is SGHTA, CDR2 FQGNSA, per germline. There are 16 residues in the CDR3. The CDR3 is CASSLNGAAVNQPQHF. CDR3 DNA: TGTGCCAGCAGCTTAAACGGGGCAGCCGTCAATCAGCCCCAGCATTTT.

In this sample, this clone turned up a few times. This sequence joins TRBV29-1 and TRBJ1-2; tentatively, D is TRBD1 (5 bases). The germline CDR1 and CDR2 sequences are SQVTM and ANQGSEA. Trimming cost V 6 bases and J 7 bases, with 18 bases left between them. The CDR3 contains 13 residues. CDR3 nucleotide sequence: TGCAGCGTGACGGAGGGGCCGGAGGGTGGCTACACCTTC. Its translation is CSVTEGPEGGYTF.

The gene calls are TRBV5-4 and TRBJ1-1, with D hard to call. The V end lost 5 bases, the J end lost 1 base, and 12 bases lay between the germline ends. This CDR3 comprises 14 residues. CDR1 is SGHNT and CDR2 is YYREEE in the germline V gene (reference sequence). CDR3 region: CASSPRTGNTEAFF. Written as DNA, the CDR3 is TGTGCCAGCAGTCCTCGGACGGGGAACACTGAAGCTTTCTTT.

The chain combines TRBV7-2 with TRBJ2-7; possibly TRBD1 for D (6 bases). Germline V gene lookup returns CDR1 SGHTA and CDR2 FQGNSA. The CDR3 contains 14 residues. V gave up 6 bases and J gave up 3 bases, with 15 bases separating them. The CDR3 protein is CASSYRDTYYEQYF. The CDR3, as DNA: TGTGCCAGCAGTTACCGGGACACCTACTACGAGCAGTACTTC.